This TCR beta chain came from a study of identical twins. Template switching (which added a universal primer site) was used, and cDNA carried unique molecular identifiers. One entry per CDR3 protein results from TCRdb running MiXCR on the 5' RACE reads. In the table there are about 240,000 distinct CDR3 sequences, about an eighth of which are singletons. After removal of 5 bases from V and 6 bases from J, the junction contained 6 bases not matched to a gene. Germline values: CDR1 SGHRS, CDR2 YFSETQ. This CDR3 has 14 amino acids. General observations from the study: Conclusions leaned on cross-sectional statistical analysis and did not track the same donors over time.

This clonotype was recorded many times. Its antigen is not known. This same sample was also part of a study on yellow fever vaccine responses in identical twins.

The rearrangement joins TRBV5-1 to TRBJ2-1, with 9 nucleotides matching TRBD2. This clonotype originated in a woman aged 18-30 years in good health. The sample taken for sequencing was memory (CD45RO+) T cells sorted from blood. The CDR3 region is CASSTGTSINEQFF. CDR3 in DNA: TGCGCCAGCAGTACCGGGACTAGCATCAATGAGCAGTTCTTC.